Shown below are 22 T cell receptor beta chains from a single sample sequenced in a study of beta chain features in type 1 diabetes. Expressed TCRB transcripts were sequenced because the isolated RNA had all been reverse transcribed beforehand. Some clones are missing from TCRdb's copy, which holds only in-frame ones; the method was immunoSEQ multiplex PCR. The sample lists about 240,000 clones; around a quarter were seen once. The specimen was central memory CD4+ T cells from blood. The source is a man under 40 in good health.

The chain links TRBV5-6 to TRBJ1-2, with 10 bases matching TRBD1. V was pared by 2 bases and J by 3 bases, with 4 bases of the junction left unmatched. The CDR3 loop spans 15 amino acids. In germline, CDR1 is SGHDT, CDR2 YYEEEE. CDR3 residues: CASSLLGTGDYGYTF. The CDR3 nucleotides read TGTGCCAGCAGCTTACTAGGGACAGGGGACTATGGCTACACCTTC.

The chain combines TRBV23-1 with TRBJ2-7; no clear D. TRBV23-1 is labeled an ORF, and its function is uncertain. The V end lost 0 bases, the J end lost 3 bases, and 9 bases lay between the germline ends. The CDR3 is 14 residues long. The CDR3 DNA reads as TGCGCCAGCAGTCAATCCCAACATATCTACGAGCAGTACTTC. Protein: CASSQSQHIYEQYF.

This chain links TRBV15 with TRBJ2-3; no clear D. Germline CDR1 LNHNV, CDR2 YYDKDF (reference sequence). The V end was cut by 0 bases, the J end by 4 bases, with 14 bases between. This CDR3 contains 16 residues. The DNA of the CDR3 is TGTGCCACCAGCAGAGATAAGGCAAGCTGGCCAGATACGCAGTATTTT. This encodes CATSRDKASWPDTQYF.

The count of this clone is one. The chain uses TRBV9 and TRBJ2-5; 8 bases are shared with TRBD1. Germline trimming cut 0 bases from V and 3 bases from J; bases unmatched to any gene: 1. This CDR3 has 14 amino acids. CDR1 is SGDLS and CDR2 is YYNGEE in the germline V gene. The CDR3 DNA follows: TGTGCCAGCAGCGTAGGGACAGGGAAAGAGACCCAGTACTTC. The encoded protein is CASSVGTGKETQYF.

This clone was found a few times. This sample includes further DNA sequences coding for the same CDR3. The gene calls are TRBV18 and TRBJ2-1; 12 bases align to TRBD2. CDR1 and CDR2 (germline): KGHSH, LQKENI. This CDR3 is built from 16 residues. Unmatched junction bases numbered 6, after V lost 3 bases and J lost 6 bases. The DNA for the CDR3 is TGTGCCAGCTCACCGACTAGCGGGGGCATCTCCAATGAGCAGTTCTTC. Protein: CASSPTSGGISNEQFF.

This clone was counted a few times. V and J are TRBV29-1 and TRBJ1-5; D may be TRBD1 (5 bases). The CDR3 contains 13 residues. V shed 4 bases and J shed 3 bases, with 10 bases lying between them. CDR1 is SQVTM, CDR2 ANQGSEA, per germline. CDR3 residues: CSVAEGPNQPQHF. The DNA of the CDR3 is TGCAGCGTTGCGGAGGGGCCCAATCAGCCCCAGCATTTT.

The rearrangement links TRBV7-9 to TRBJ1-1, with D maybe TRBD1 (5 bases). The V gene lost 6 bases and the J gene lost 0 bases, with 14 bases spanning the gap. Germline assignment: CDR1 SEHNR and CDR2 FQNEAQ (reference sequence). The CDR3 spans 15 residues. This CDR3 reads CASRETGTLNTEAFF. The CDR3 coding sequence is TGTGCCAGCAGAGAAACCGGGACTTTGAACACTGAAGCTTTCTTT.

This clone was seen a handful of times. This rearrangement joins TRBV5-6 to TRBJ2-1; the D gene is possibly TRBD1 (7 bases). Germline CDR1 and CDR2: SGHDT and YYEEEE. The CDR3 covers 16 residues. The ends were cut back, 4 bases at V and 7 bases at J, with 21 bases in the middle. The CDR3 loop is CASSTGGGGAGNEQFF. The CDR3 DNA reads TGTGCCAGCAGCACCGGAGGAGGGGGCGCGGGGAATGAGCAGTTCTTC.

About this clone itself: Distinct nucleotide sequences in the sample also encode this CDR3. The genes are TRBV7-2 and TRBJ2-5, with TRBD2 matching 9 bases. CDR1 SGHTA and CDR2 FQGNSA come from the germline V gene. The J segment lost 5 bases and the V segment lost 3 bases, leaving 7 bases of the junction unmatched. The CDR3 covers 15 residues. For the CDR3, the DNA is TGTGCCAGCAGCTTGTTAGCGGGAGTCCCCGAGACCCAGTACTTC. It encodes CASSLLAGVPETQYF.

A single count supports this clone. The CDR3 sequence is CASSLVTVQGKINQPQHF. DNA for the CDR3: TGTGCCAGCAGCTTAGTAACGGTGCAGGGCAAGATCAATCAGCCCCAGCATTTT. V is TRBV7-9 and J is TRBJ1-5; the D gene is possibly TRBD1 (5 bases). This CDR3 is built from 18 residues. CDR1 is SEHNR and CDR2 is FQNEAQ in the germline V gene (reference sequence). Trimming left V 1 base short and J 3 bases short, with 19 bases between.

This rearrangement joins TRBV29-1 to TRBJ2-5, with D perhaps TRBD1 or TRBD2 (5 bases each). The V and J ends lost 7 bases and 5 bases respectively, with 14 bases between them. The CDR3 totals 12 residues. The V gene's germline CDR1 is SQVTM and CDR2 ANQGSEA. CDR3: CSGAVGTETQYF. The CDR3 coding sequence is TGCAGCGGGGCCGTAGGGACGGAGACCCAGTACTTC.

This clone was seen ten or more times. This rearrangement joins TRBV7-9 to TRBJ2-3, with 9 bases fitting TRBD1. In germline, CDR1 is SEHNR, CDR2 FQNEAQ (reference sequence). This CDR3 region has 16 residues. Unmatched junction bases numbered 9, after V lost 5 bases and J lost 3 bases. CDR3 in DNA: TGTGCCAGCAGCGATCGGACAGGGGCAAGTACAGATACGCAGTATTTT. This sequence encodes CASSDRTGASTDTQYF.

The genes are TRBV5-1 and TRBJ2-3, with D perhaps matching TRBD1 (6 bases). Looked up from germline, CDR1 is SGHRS and CDR2 is YFSETQ. The CDR3 is made up of 14 amino acids. Trimming stripped 4 bases from V and 2 bases from J, with 11 bases between. The CDR3 region is CASSPDRNTDTQYF. In DNA, the CDR3 is TGCGCCAGCAGCCCCGACAGGAACACAGATACGCAGTATTTT.

This chain uses TRBV5-1 with TRBJ2-5; 9 bases line up with TRBD1. The germline gives CDR1 SGHRS, CDR2 YFSETQ. J lost 4 bases, V lost 1 base, and 5 bases had no gene match. The CDR3 extends over 15 amino acids. The CDR3 protein is CASSLTGGIGETQYF. Written as DNA, the CDR3 is TGCGCCAGCAGCTTGACAGGGGGCATCGGAGAGACCCAGTACTTC.

This clone was observed a few times. A single base separates this from a much larger clone, so it may be a read error. V is TRBV2 and J is TRBJ2-5; D could derive from TRBD1 or TRBD2 (6 bases each). CDR3 length: 15 amino acids. Germline CDR1 SNHLY, CDR2 FYNNEI. The CDR3 is CSSSDGRGGQETQYF. The CDR3 DNA is TGTTCCAGCAGTGATGGCAGGGGAGGTCAAGAGACCCAGTACTTC.

This clone was picked up a small number of times. V usage is TRBV29-1 and J usage is TRBJ1-4; TRBD1 is a possible D gene (6 bases). Germline loops: CDR1 SQVTM, CDR2 ANQGSEA. Trimming removed 0 bases from V and 7 bases from J, with 12 bases in between. The CDR3 loop spans 14 amino acids. CDR3 coding DNA: TGCAGCGTTGAAGATATAGGGGGAGGTGAAAAACTGTTTTTT. Amino acid sequence: CSVEDIGGGEKLFF.

Only a few counts were recorded for this clone. Sequence at one end of the junction differs from germline and may be a read error. This chain joins TRBV5-5 and TRBJ1-6; D perhaps matches TRBD1 (6 bases). The CDR3 is 16 residues long. CDR1 is SGHKS and CDR2 is YYEKEE in the germline V gene (reference sequence). CDR3 bases: TGTGCCAGCAGCGTGGTTACAGGGTCCTCTAATTCACCCCTCCACTTT. Translated: CASSVVTGSSNSPLHF.

At least ten counts were recorded for this clone. The chain links TRBV6-5 to TRBJ2-7; TRBD2 matches 9 bases. V shed 5 bases, J shed 3 bases, and the junction held 8 bases outside the gene matches. This CDR3 contains 15 residues. The germline V gene has CDR1 MNHEY and CDR2 SVGAGI. The CDR3 region has the DNA TGTGCCAGCAGTCCCACAGATAGCGGGAGCTACGAGCAGTACTTC. Encoded protein: CASSPTDSGSYEQYF.

The gene calls are TRBV2 and TRBJ1-1, with D perhaps TRBD1 (6 bases). This CDR3 comprises 14 residues. Germline loops: CDR1 SNHLY, CDR2 FYNNEI. The germline V and J ends were trimmed by 9 bases and 1 base, with 15 bases remaining between them. CDR3 in DNA: TGTGCCAGTAAGGAACAGGGTGCGAACACTGAAGCTTTCTTT. It codes for CASKEQGANTEAFF.

J is TRBJ2-7 and V is TRBV7-2, with TRBD2 identical over 8 bases. This CDR3 spans 14 amino acids. Germline V gene sequence: CDR1 SGHTA, CDR2 FQGNSA. Trimming cost V 5 bases and J 7 bases; bases outside gene matches: 10. CDR3 DNA: TGTGCCAGCAGCCCCGGGGGGGATTTAGGGGAGCAGTACTTC. This codes for CASSPGGDLGEQYF.

This clone showed up just a few times. Other DNA sequences of this sample code for an identical CDR3. The V call is TRBV30, the J call TRBJ2-5, with a possible D match to TRBD2 (5 bases). The V end was cut by 3 bases, the J end by 5 bases, with 16 bases between. This CDR3 comprises 14 residues. Germline loops: CDR1 GTSNPN, CDR2 SVGIG (reference sequence). CDR3 amino acids: CAWSPLGGGETQYF. The DNA of the CDR3 is TGTGCCTGGAGCCCCCTCGGAGGCGGGGAGACCCAGTACTTC.

This chain joins TRBV6-1 and TRBJ1-2; 9 bases fit TRBD1. CDR1 is MNHNS and CDR2 is SASEGT in the germline V gene. The CDR3 runs to 14 residues. With V trimmed by 6 bases and J by 4 bases, 6 bases remained unmatched. The CDR3 sequence is CASRGGTGTYGYTF. As DNA, the CDR3 is TGTGCCAGCAGGGGAGGGACAGGGACCTATGGCTACACCTTC.